Listed here are 16 T cell receptor beta chains from one sample, sequenced in a study of shared clonotypes between healthy human individuals. Generated by immunoSEQ multiplex PCR, the TCRdb table keeps only in-frame clones and is missing some. The sample contains about 2.4 million clones, roughly 93% of which appear only once. The specimen sequenced was naive CD4+ T cells from PBMCs. The subset here: CD45RA+ positively selected. Receptors originate from a man younger than 35 in good health. Some clones in this sample may be carry-over from other donors' samples.

V gene TRBV27 combines with J gene TRBJ1-6, with TRBD1 matching 8 bases. Germline V gene sequence: CDR1 MNHEY, CDR2 SMNVEV (reference sequence). V lost 6 bases to trimming and J lost 5 bases; unmatched junction nucleotides: 12. CDR3 size: 17 residues. The CDR3, as DNA: TGTGCCAGCAGAACGATCGGGCAGGGGGCGAATAATTCACCCCTCCACTTT. Its translation is CASRTIGQGANNSPLHF.

This chain uses TRBV6-1 with TRBJ2-7; D is uncertain. V lost 6 bases and J 4 bases, leaving 16 bases between the germline ends. The CDR3 totals 14 residues. Germline loops: CDR1 MNHNS, CDR2 SASEGT. CDR3 nucleotides: TGTGCCAGCAGCAAAGCAGCGCCCGAATACGAGCAGTACTTC. This codes for CASSKAAPEYEQYF.

The chain links TRBV28 to TRBJ2-3, with 9 bases that match TRBD2. The length of the CDR3 is 16 residues. V gave up 8 bases and J gave up 0 bases; unmatched junction bases: 9. Germline V lookup: CDR1 MDHEN, CDR2 SYDVKM. The CDR3 loop reads CASHTPTSGSTDTQYF. CDR3 sequence (DNA): TGTGCCAGCCACACCCCCACTAGCGGGAGCACAGATACGCAGTATTTT.

This clone was counted only a few times. The chain recombines TRBV28 with TRBJ1-5, with D perhaps TRBD1 (6 bases). The CDR3 sequence is 14 residues long. Germline assignment: CDR1 MDHEN and CDR2 SYDVKM. With 6 bases removed from V and 2 bases from J, the gap between germline ends came to 11 bases. The CDR3 sequence: CASSGQWGNQPQHF. In DNA form, the CDR3 reads TGTGCCAGCAGCGGACAGTGGGGCAATCAGCCCCAGCATTTT. The variable domain in full, with the rest retrieved from reference TRBV28 and TRBJ1-5, is DVKVTQSSRYLVKRTGEKVFLECVQDMDHENMFWYRQDPGLGLRLIYFSYDVKMKEKGDIPEGYSVSREKKERFSLILESASTNQTSMYLCASSGQWGNQPQHFGDGTRLSIL.

The chain uses TRBV5-8 and TRBJ1-3; a possible D gene is TRBD1 (5 bases). The CDR3 extends over 16 amino acids. The germline gives CDR1 SGHTS, CDR2 YDEGEE. V was clipped by 0 bases and J by 4 bases, with 14 bases between them. The CDR3 region has the DNA TGTGCCAGCAGCTTGGGGGTATGGCAGGGCGGAAACACCATATATTTT. Protein product: CASSLGVWQGGNTIYF. Supplemented by reference TRBV5-8 and TRBJ1-3, the full variable domain reads EAGVTQSPTHLIKTRGQQATLRCSPISGHTSVYWYQQALGLGLQFLLWYDEGEERNRGNFPPRFSGRQFPNYSSELNVNALELEDSALYLCASSLGVWQGGNTIYFGEGSWLTVV.

V is TRBV7-2 and J is TRBJ1-2; 8 nucleotides line up with TRBD1. CDR3 size: 14 residues. Germline V lookup: CDR1 SGHTA, CDR2 FQGNSA. V gave up 1 base and J gave up 5 bases; unmatched junction bases: 3. The DNA of the CDR3 is TGTGCCAGCAGCTTAGACAGGGGGTTTTATGGCTACACCTTC. This gives the protein CASSLDRGFYGYTF.

The rearrangement links TRBV7-3 to TRBJ2-1; tentative D call: TRBD2 (5 bases). Germline CDR1 SGHTA, CDR2 FQGTGA. CDR3 length equals 16 residues. V lost 5 bases to trimming and J lost 8 bases, with 22 bases between them. CDR3 loop: CASSPKGSPGSYEQFF. CDR3 bases: TGTGCCAGCAGCCCTAAAGGGTCACCGGGGTCGTATGAGCAGTTCTTC. The variable domain in full, completed from reference TRBV7-3 and TRBJ2-1, reads GAGVSQTPSNKVTEKGKYVELRCDPISGHTALYWYRQSLGQGPEFLIYFQGTGAADDSGLPNDRFFAVRPEGSVSTLKIQRTERGDSAVYLCASSPKGSPGSYEQFFGPGTRLTVL.

The chain combines TRBV18 with TRBJ1-1, with a tentative D call TRBD1 (6 bases). Germline loops: CDR1 KGHSH, CDR2 LQKENI. The CDR3 contains 12 residues. The V and J ends lost 4 bases and 5 bases respectively, with 8 bases between them. DNA of the CDR3: TGTGCCAGCTCACAGGGGGTTACTGAAGCTTTCTTT. Its protein is CASSQGVTEAFF.

This clone was seen only a few times. The gene calls are TRBV29-1 and TRBJ1-2; D is possibly TRBD1 (5 bases). Trimming removed 0 bases from V and 7 bases from J, with 12 bases in between. The length of the CDR3 is 13 residues. The germline CDR1 and CDR2 sequences are SQVTM and ANQGSEA. CDR3 sequence (DNA): TGCAGCGTTGAAGATAGGGGACTACGTGGCTACACCTTC. Its translation is CSVEDRGLRGYTF.

The chain joins TRBV7-3 to TRBJ2-1; D perhaps matches TRBD2 (6 bases). Trimming shortened V by 5 bases and J by 0 bases, and 14 bases separated the two germline ends. Per germline, CDR1 SGHTA and CDR2 FQGTGA. The CDR3 is made up of 16 amino acids. The CDR3 region is CASSPGGASSYNEQFF. Written as DNA, the CDR3 is TGTGCCAGCAGCCCAGGAGGGGCCAGCTCCTACAATGAGCAGTTCTTC. The variable domain in full, with the rest retrieved from reference TRBV7-3 and TRBJ2-1, is GAGVSQTPSNKVTEKGKYVELRCDPISGHTALYWYRQSLGQGPEFLIYFQGTGAADDSGLPNDRFFAVRPEGSVSTLKIQRTERGDSAVYLCASSPGGASSYNEQFFGPGTRLTVL.

This clone has just one count. The genes are TRBV28 and TRBJ1-1; no reliable D call. V was shortened by 6 bases and J by 1 base, with 6 bases between the two germline ends. CDR3 length: 12 residues. Germline V gene sequence: CDR1 MDHEN, CDR2 SYDVKM. CDR3 residues: CASRRWNTEAFF. The DNA of the CDR3 is TGTGCCAGCAGGCGTTGGAACACTGAAGCTTTCTTT.

This clone was detected only a few times. The chain recombines TRBV9 with TRBJ2-7; D gene ambiguous. Germline CDR1 SGDLS, CDR2 YYNGEE. The CDR3 sequence is 15 residues long. Trimming cost V 0 bases and J 0 bases, with 10 bases left between them. CDR3 in DNA: TGTGCCAGCAGCGTAGGCGAAGGCCGCTCCTACGAGCAGTACTTC. As protein: CASSVGEGRSYEQYF.

The chain links TRBV5-1 to TRBJ2-6; D is undetermined. Germline loops: CDR1 SGHRS, CDR2 YFSETQ. V gave up 5 bases and J gave up 0 bases, with 6 bases separating them. The CDR3 has 14 amino acids. CDR3 DNA: TGCGCCAGCAGGGTCCTCTCTGGGGCCAACGTCCTGACTTTC. This sequence encodes CASRVLSGANVLTF.

The chain employs TRBV5-5 and TRBJ1-2, with unresolved D. The CDR3 covers 13 residues. Germline CDR1 SGHKS, CDR2 YYEKEE (reference sequence). V was trimmed by 0 bases and J by 8 bases, leaving 11 bases between them. The DNA of the CDR3 is TGTGCCAGCAGCTTGGTGCCGGTGGGAGGCTACACCTTC. Translated, it gives CASSLVPVGGYTF. The complete variable domain, with remaining parts taken from reference TRBV5-5 and TRBJ1-2, reads DAGVTQSPTHLIKTRGQQVTLRCSPISGHKSVSWYQQVLGQGPQFIFQYYEKEERGRGNFPDRFSARQFPNYSSELNVNALLLGDSALYLCASSLVPVGGYTFGSGTRLTVV.

V gene TRBV29-1 combines with J gene TRBJ1-1; 8 nucleotides agree with TRBD1. This CDR3 comprises 14 residues. Germline lookup yields CDR1 SQVTM and CDR2 ANQGSEA. The V gene end was trimmed by 6 bases and the J gene end by 3 bases; junction bases not matched to a gene: 9. The CDR3 spells CSVRGLKRDTEAFF. CDR3 nucleotide sequence: TGCAGCGTCAGGGGGCTTAAAAGGGACACTGAAGCTTTCTTT.

The chain is built from TRBV28 and TRBJ1-6, with D possibly being TRBD1 (6 bases). Germline V gene sequence: CDR1 MDHEN, CDR2 SYDVKM. This CDR3 has 12 amino acids. The CDR3 DNA sequence: TGTGCTTCCAGGGACATTAATTCACCCCTCCACTTT. This codes for CASRDINSPLHF.